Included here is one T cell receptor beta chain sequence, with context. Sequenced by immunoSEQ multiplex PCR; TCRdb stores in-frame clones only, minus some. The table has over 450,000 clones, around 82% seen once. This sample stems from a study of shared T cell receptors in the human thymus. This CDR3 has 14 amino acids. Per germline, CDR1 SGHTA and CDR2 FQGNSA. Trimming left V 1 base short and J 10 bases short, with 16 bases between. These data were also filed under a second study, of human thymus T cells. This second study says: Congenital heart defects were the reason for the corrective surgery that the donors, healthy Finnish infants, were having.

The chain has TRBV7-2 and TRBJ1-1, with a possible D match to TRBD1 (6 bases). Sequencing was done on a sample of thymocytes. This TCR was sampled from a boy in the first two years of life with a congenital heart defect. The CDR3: CASSLGAGDYGAFF. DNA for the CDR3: TGTGCCAGCAGCTTAGGGGCAGGGGATTACGGAGCTTTCTTT.